A selection of T cell receptor beta chains follows, all from one sample in a study of cytomegalovirus exposure and HLA in healthy donors. Only in-frame clones appear in the TCRdb table, and some are missing; sequencing was by immunoSEQ multiplex PCR. The profile shows some 65,000 clones, over 95% of them singletons. Sequences were obtained from PBMCs. These receptors were obtained from a man between 18 and 35 years old in good health and CMV-seronegative. Each CDR3 is given with its conserved first and last residue. A D gene is named only where the DNA matches it firmly. Clone size, where shown, is once, few, many, or a class for clones that have expanded.

>TRBV23-1|TRBJ1-4|.|.
TGCGCCAGCAGTCGAAGGGGGGGTAATGAAAAACTGTTTTTT
CASSRRGGNEKLFF
>TRBV11-2|TRBJ1-2|.|.
TGTGCCAGCAGCCCGAACACAGAAATCGACTATGGCTACACCTTC
CASSPNTEIDYGYTF
>TRBV19|TRBJ2-2|.|TRBD1
TGTGCCAGTAGTATGGGGACAGGGTACACCGGGGAGCTGTTTTTT
CASSMGTGYTGELFF
>TRBV18|TRBJ1-3|.|.
TGTGCCAGCTCACCGAGAGGGACTTCTGGAAACACCATATATTTT
CASSPRGTSGNTIYF
>TRBV10-2|TRBJ2-7|once|TRBD1
TGCGCCAGCAGCTCCACTAGGACAGGGGTCCACGAGCAGTACTTC
CASSSTRTGVHEQYF
>TRBV19|TRBJ1-2|.|.
TGTGCCAGTACCGCGAGTCATATCTATGGCTACACCTTC
CASTASHIYGYTF
>TRBV11-2|TRBJ2-5|.|TRBD1
TGTGCCAGCAGCCCCGGACAGGGACCGGAGACCCAGTACTTC
CASSPGQGPETQYF
>TRBV4-2|TRBJ2-2|.|TRBD1
TGTGCCAGCAGCCTGCGGACAGGGGCTCCGAACACCGGGGAGCTGTTTTTT
CASSLRTGAPNTGELFF
>TRBV15|TRBJ2-7|.|TRBD1
TGTGCCACCAGCAGGGACAGGGGCTACGAGCAGTACTTC
CATSRDRGYEQYF
>TRBV6-5|TRBJ1-2|.|.
TGTGCCAGCAGTTACTCGGAGGTGAACTATGGCTACACCTTC
CASSYSEVNYGYTF
>TRBV19|TRBJ1-5|.|TRBD1
TGTGCCAGTACCCCGACAGGGCTCAATCAGCCCCAGCATTTT
CASTPTGLNQPQHF
>TRBV19|TRBJ2-5|.|TRBD2
TGTGCCAGTAGTAGGGCTAGCGGGACTGAGACCCAGTACTTC
CASSRASGTETQYF
>TRBV4-1|TRBJ2-2|.|.
TGCGCCAGCAGCCAAGAAAAACCCCGGCGGGGCACCGGGGAGCTGTTTTTT
CASSQEKPRRGTGELFF
>TRBV9|TRBJ1-3|.|.
TGTGCCAGCAGCGTATCAGGTGTCTCTGGAAACACCATATATTTT
CASSVSGVSGNTIYF
>TRBV28|TRBJ2-7|.|.
TGTGCCAGCAGTTTTTCCTCTAGAGAGCAGTACTTC
CASSFSSREQYF
>TRBV5-1|TRBJ2-3|.|.
TGCGCCAGCAGCCAAACTGGTGATACGCAGTATTTT
CASSQTGDTQYF
>TRBV6-5|TRBJ2-3|.|.
TGTGCCAGCAGTTACAACCCAACGGGAGATACGCAGTATTTT
CASSYNPTGDTQYF
>TRBV28|TRBJ1-2|.|TRBD1
TGTGCCAGCAGTCTCTCACAGGGGTTCCCCTATGGCTACACCTTC
CASSLSQGFPYGYTF
>TRBV7-9|TRBJ1-6|.|TRBD1
TGTGCCAGCAGCTTAGACAGGGGTAATTCACCCCTCCACTTT
CASSLDRGNSPLHF
>TRBV30|TRBJ1-5|.|TRBD1
TGTGCCTGGAGTAAGGGACAGGCTAGCAATCAGCCCCAGCATTTT
CAWSKGQASNQPQHF
>TRBV19|TRBJ1-4|.|TRBD1
TGTGCCAGTAGTATAGCGGACAGGGGAGGAGAAAAACTGTTTTTT
CASSIADRGGEKLFF
>TRBV27|TRBJ1-5|.|.
TGTGCCAGCAGTTTAACATCAGGGATCAATCAGCCCCAGCATTTT
CASSLTSGINQPQHF
>TRBV5-8|TRBJ1-5|.|.
TGTGCCAGCAGCTCAGGGGATCGGGTAGGGCAGCCCCAGCATTTT
CASSSGDRVGQPQHF
>TRBV4-1|TRBJ2-4|.|TRBD2
TGCGCCAGCAGCCAAGTTGCGGGAGACAAAAACATTCAGTACTTC
CASSQVAGDKNIQYF
>TRBV19|TRBJ2-2|.|TRBD1
TGTGCCAGTAGTCCCGCGAAAGTGACAGGGAAGAACACCGGGGAGCTGTTTTTT
CASSPAKVTGKNTGELFF
>TRBV12-5|TRBJ2-6|.|TRBD1
TGTGCTAGTGGTGACAGGGGGCGTGGGGCCAACGTCCTGACTTTC
CASGDRGRGANVLTF
>TRBV10-2|TRBJ2-7|.|.
TGCGCCAGCAGCCGTCTCCCCTACGAGCAGTACTTC
CASSRLPYEQYF
>TRBV6-6|TRBJ2-1|.|.
TGTGCCAGCAGGGTGGACAGCGATTCATACAATGAGCAGTTCTTC
CASRVDSDSYNEQFF
>TRBV5-4|TRBJ1-6|.|.
TGTGCCAGCAGCACGCCGCGGGATTCACCCCTCCACTTT
CASSTPRDSPLHF
>TRBV2|TRBJ1-1|.|.
TGTGCCAGCAGTGAGGCGGGGCAGGTCTTGGGGGCTGAAGCTTTCTTT
CASSEAGQVLGAEAFF
>TRBV5-1|TRBJ1-1|.|.
TGCGCCAGCAGCTCCCGACAAAACATGAACACTGAAGCTTTCTTT
CASSSRQNMNTEAFF
>TRBV11-3|TRBJ2-4|.|TRBD2
TGTGCCAGCAGCTTCTTCTCGGGACTAGCGGGAGTAAGGACCAAAAACATTCAGTACTTC
CASSFFSGLAGVRTKNIQYF
>TRBV10-3|TRBJ1-1|.|TRBD1
TGTGCCATCAGAACCGGGACAGGGGTCTCTGAAGCTTTCTTT
CAIRTGTGVSEAFF
>TRBV19|TRBJ1-1|once|TRBD1
TGTGCCAGTAGTACCCAAAGACAGGGTGTGACTGAAGCTTTCTTT
CASSTQRQGVTEAFF
>TRBV5-4|TRBJ1-1|.|.
TGTGCCAGCAGCTTCTATTCCAGCGACACTGAAGCTTTCTTT
CASSFYSSDTEAFF
>TRBV19|TRBJ2-7|.|.
TGTGCCAGTAGTATCAATTCTGGAGCCTACGAGCAGTACTTC
CASSINSGAYEQYF
>TRBV11-2|TRBJ1-6|.|.
TGTGCCAGCAGCCCGGGAGCAGGGTATTCACCCCTCCACTTT
CASSPGAGYSPLHF
>TRBV9|TRBJ1-1|.|.
TGTGCCAGCAGCCCGGGGGGGGTGAACACTGAAGCTTTCTTT
CASSPGGVNTEAFF
>TRBV12-5|TRBJ1-5|.|.
TGTGCTAGTGGTTTGTCAGGGGATAGCAATCAGCCCCAGCATTTT
CASGLSGDSNQPQHF
>TRBV18|TRBJ2-2|.|.
TGTGCCAGCTCACCTCCGACGGGGAAGTCCACCGGGGAGCTGTTTTTT
CASSPPTGKSTGELFF
>TRBV4-1|TRBJ2-7|.|TRBD2
TGCGCCAGCAGCCAATCGGGGGGCGAGCAGTACTTC
CASSQSGGEQYF
>TRBV4-1|TRBJ2-1|.|.
TGCGCCAGCAGCCAAGTCCCCACGGGACAGGGATACAGCGGGAGCTCCTACAATGAGCAGTTCTTC
CASSQVPTGQGYSGSSYNEQFF